Listed here is a single T cell receptor beta chain. Its target is unknown. The sample originates from a study of cytomegalovirus exposure and HLA in healthy donors. Whole-study findings and limits: Sequencing likely produced, as an artifact, a cluster of highly shared sequence variants.

13 Jbeta primers and 60 Vbeta primers were used for the PCR. Assay used: immunoSEQ multiplex PCR; TCRdb lists only in-frame clones, some missing. The sample lists under 140,000 clones, 75% to 90% occurring once. J gave up 2 bases and V 5 bases, and 7 bases lay outside the gene matches. The CDR3 has 16 residues. Germline loops: CDR1 SGHDN, CDR2 FVKESK. The source is a middle-aged man in good health and CMV-seronegative. The gene calls are TRBV14 and TRBJ1-3; 9 positions agree with TRBD1. The sequenced sample consisted of PBMCs. This CDR3 is CASSLGQGNTGNTIYF. CDR3 in DNA: TGTGCCAGCAGCTTAGGACAGGGGAACACTGGAAACACCATATATTTT.